This TCR beta chain comes out of a study of neurological immune-mediated disorders. The CDR3 totals 13 residues. V lost 2 bases, J lost 6 bases, and 10 bases lay in between. This clonotype appeared many times. The antigen remains undetermined. Points from the study as a whole: The greatest TCR clonal expansion occurred in HTLV-1-associated myelopathy and the least in multiple sclerosis, which fell below healthy controls.

TCRdb re-derived calls from the 5' RACE reads in MiXCR, one entry per CDR3 protein. The sample has around 130,000 distinct CDR3 sequences, roughly 3.1% seen once; the top ten hold 1.3%. Sequencing was performed on PBMCs. The chain has TRBV12-3 or TRBV12-4 and TRBJ1-1; the D is unclear. The sequence derives from a woman aged 30 to 39 with multiple sclerosis. CDR3 sequence (DNA): TGTGCCAGCAGTTTACGGAGACCGCCTGAAGCTTTCTTT. It specifies CASSLRRPPEAFF.